Listed here are 25 T cell receptor beta chains from one sample, sequenced in a study of T cell changes during pregnancy in multiple sclerosis. Sequencing used immunoSEQ multiplex PCR; TCRdb keeps in-frame clones, though not all of them. The sample includes tens of thousands of clones, around 92% of them seen just once. The starting material was CD8+ T cells from peripheral blood mononuclear cells, obtained in the second trimester of pregnancy. The source of these receptors is a female donor with multiple sclerosis, enrolled in a pregnancy study.

Details on this clone: Other DNA sequences in the sample encode the same CDR3. The CDR3 sequence: CASSLTGNEQFF. CDR3 coding DNA: TGTGCCAGCAGTCTGACAGGGAATGAGCAGTTCTTC. The rearrangement joins TRBV27 to TRBJ2-1; 7 bases are a match to TRBD1. The CDR3 extends over 12 amino acids. The germline V gene encodes CDR1 MNHEY and CDR2 SMNVEV (reference sequence). Germline trimming cut 5 bases from V and 7 bases from J; bases unmatched to any gene: 2.

The gene calls are TRBV4-1 and TRBJ2-3; D unclear. Germline V gene data show CDR1 as MGHRA and CDR2 as YSYEKL. The CDR3 is 15 amino acids. V gave up 0 bases and J gave up 5 bases, with 12 bases separating them. As DNA, the CDR3 is TGCGCCAGCAGCCAAGATCGTCTTTCAGGAGATACGCAGTATTTT. Translated: CASSQDRLSGDTQYF.

The V and J genes are TRBV4-1 and TRBJ2-7; D may be TRBD2 (6 bases). The CDR3 loop spans 14 amino acids. Trimming stripped 0 bases from V and 4 bases from J, with 10 bases between. Germline lookup yields CDR1 MGHRA and CDR2 YSYEKL. CDR3 in amino acids: CASSQEGGEYEQYF. In DNA, the CDR3 is TGCGCCAGCAGCCAAGAGGGGGGAGAGTACGAGCAGTACTTC.

The genes are TRBV19 and TRBJ1-2; D is unresolved. Germline V gene lookup returns CDR1 LNHDA and CDR2 SQIVND (reference sequence). CDR3 length: 15 amino acids. V gave up 5 bases and J gave up 7 bases, with 20 bases separating them. In nucleotides, the CDR3 is TGTGCCAGTAGTTTTGGCGGGCAGTCCCTCGGTGGCTACACCTTC. It is translated as CASSFGGQSLGGYTF.

The CDR3 nucleotides read TGCAGCGCCAAAAGGACTAGCGGGAGTTTCGATGAGCAGTTCTTC. Its translation is CSAKRTSGSFDEQFF. This chain joins TRBV29-1 and TRBJ2-1, with 13 bases matching TRBD2. Germline values: CDR1 SQVTM, CDR2 ANQGSEA. The CDR3 totals 15 residues. The V segment lost 7 bases and the J segment 8 bases; nucleotides outside the gene matches: 11.

The chain is built from TRBV11-1 and TRBJ2-7; TRBD2 aligns across 8 bases. The CDR3 consists of 16 residues. With 1 base clipped from V and 1 base from J, the junction kept 6 bases outside the gene matches. Germline lookup yields CDR1 SGHAT and CDR2 FQDESV (reference sequence). The DNA for the CDR3 is TGTGCCAGCAGCTTAGAGGCTAGCGGGCGATCCTACGAGCAGTACTTC. It is translated as CASSLEASGRSYEQYF.

The chain recombines TRBV29-1 with TRBJ1-2, with TRBD1 matching over 11 bases. J was trimmed by 0 bases and V by 6 bases; bases with no gene match: 3. CDR1 and CDR2 (germline): SQVTM, ANQGSEA. The CDR3 is 14 amino acids. The CDR3 is CSVWTGGANYGYTF. CDR3 DNA sequence: TGCAGCGTATGGACAGGGGGCGCTAACTATGGCTACACCTTC.

The rearrangement uses TRBV5-1 and TRBJ2-1; 7 bases align to TRBD1. Germline CDR1 is SGHRS and CDR2 is YFSETQ. The J segment lost 4 bases and the V segment lost 4 bases, leaving 8 bases of the junction unmatched. The CDR3 consists of 15 residues. This CDR3 is CASSPTPGQYNEQFF. The CDR3 region has the DNA TGCGCCAGCAGCCCGACACCGGGACAGTACAATGAGCAGTTCTTC.

The chain uses TRBV5-1 and TRBJ2-2; D is possibly TRBD1 (6 bases). With 2 bases removed from V and 1 base from J, the gap between germline ends came to 21 bases. The CDR3 runs to 19 residues. CDR1 and CDR2 (germline): SGHRS, YFSETQ. Written as DNA, the CDR3 is TGCGCCAGCAGCTTTTCCAATACCGGGACACCCCAGAACACCGGGGAGCTGTTTTTT. Its translation: CASSFSNTGTPQNTGELFF.

The chain carries TRBV27 and TRBJ1-5; D unresolved. The CDR3 length is 14 residues. Germline CDR1 reads MNHEY; CDR2 reads SMNVEV (reference sequence). The ends were cut back, 2 bases at V and 0 bases at J, with 5 bases in the middle. The CDR3 region is CASSLGTSNQPQHF. CDR3 nucleotides: TGTGCCAGCAGTTTAGGCACTAGCAATCAGCCCCAGCATTTT.

The chain combines TRBV29-1 with TRBJ2-7, with D tentatively TRBD1 (7 bases). Germline V gene sequence: CDR1 SQVTM, CDR2 ANQGSEA. Trimming stripped 4 bases from V and 3 bases from J, with 13 bases between. The CDR3 is 13 residues long. The CDR3 DNA is TGCAGCGTTGCGGGCCAGGGGGGCTACGAGCAGTACTTC. It translates to CSVAGQGGYEQYF.

The chain recombines TRBV7-6 with TRBJ2-2, with a possible D match to TRBD2 (5 bases). V gave up 7 bases and J gave up 6 bases, with 15 bases separating them. The germline gives CDR1 SGHVS, CDR2 FNYEAQ. The CDR3 sequence is 14 residues long. DNA for the CDR3: TGTGCCAGCACCTCCCGGGGTGTCTCCGGGGAGCTGTTTTTT. Translated, it gives CASTSRGVSGELFF.

The chain links TRBV19 to TRBJ2-1; 7 bases line up with TRBD1. The CDR3 contains 13 residues. Per the germline V gene, CDR1 is LNHDA and CDR2 is SQIVND (reference sequence). V lost 4 bases to trimming and J lost 6 bases; unmatched junction nucleotides: 3. CDR3 amino acids: CASSTGTVNEQFF. The CDR3 DNA follows: TGTGCCAGTAGTACCGGGACAGTCAATGAGCAGTTCTTC.

The rearrangement uses TRBV2 and TRBJ2-1; D uncertain. The CDR3 has 10 residues. With 6 bases removed from V and 7 bases from J, the gap between germline ends came to 4 bases. Germline CDR1 is SNHLY and CDR2 is FYNNEI. CDR3 nucleotides: TGTGCCAGCAGACTAAATGAGCAGTTCTTC. Translation: CASRLNEQFF.

This clone has ten or more counts. This CDR3 reads CASSQDGREQPTGELFF. The CDR3 nucleotides are TGTGCCAGCAGCCAAGACGGGCGGGAACAGCCCACCGGGGAGCTGTTTTTT. The gene calls are TRBV4-2 and TRBJ2-2; tentatively, D is TRBD2 (6 bases). CDR1 LGHNA and CDR2 YNFKEQ come from the germline V gene. The CDR3 spans 17 residues. The V end was cut by 0 bases, the J end by 4 bases, with 15 bases between.

This CDR3 reads CASSDRGMSGYEQYF. Here the CDR3 DNA reads TGTGCCAGCAGTGACAGGGGAATGAGCGGGTACGAGCAGTACTTC. The rearrangement uses TRBV21-1 and TRBJ2-7; the table names TRBD1, a call not compared with the DNA. TRBV21-1 is listed as a pseudogene. The CDR3 totals 15 residues.

The chain uses TRBV2 and TRBJ2-7, with D hard to call. This CDR3 is built from 10 residues. The V end was cut by 4 bases, the J end by 6 bases, with 4 bases between. CDR1 and CDR2 (germline): SNHLY, FYNNEI. CDR3 sequence (DNA): TGTGCCAGCAGTGTTCTCGAGCAGTACTTC. Protein product: CASSVLEQYF.

V usage is TRBV29-1 and J usage is TRBJ1-1, with a tentative D call TRBD1 (5 bases). The germline CDR1 and CDR2 sequences are SQVTM and ANQGSEA. This CDR3 is 14 amino acids long. The V gene lost 4 bases and the J gene lost 3 bases, with 15 bases spanning the gap. The CDR3 region is CSVGLGGSDTEAFF. The CDR3 nucleotides read TGCAGCGTTGGCCTCGGGGGTTCAGACACTGAAGCTTTCTTT.

This clone turned up a few times. DNA for the CDR3: TGCGCCAGCAGTGAGTATGAGGGAAAAACTGAAGCTTTCTTT. Encoded protein: CASSEYEGKTEAFF. V gene TRBV10-1 combines with J gene TRBJ1-1; D is unresolved. Germline loops: CDR1 WNHNN, CDR2 SYGVQD (reference sequence). With 1 base removed from V and 5 bases from J, the gap between germline ends came to 11 bases. The CDR3 covers 14 residues.

The chain combines TRBV5-6 with TRBJ2-1; 9 nucleotides match TRBD2. The V segment lost 2 bases and the J segment 10 bases; nucleotides outside the gene matches: 10. Germline V gene lookup returns CDR1 SGHDT and CDR2 YYEEEE. There are 15 residues in the CDR3. Written as DNA, the CDR3 is TGTGCCAGCAGCTTAACTCCGACTAGCGGCACCGAGCAGTTCTTC. Amino acid sequence: CASSLTPTSGTEQFF. The full variable domain, rest sourced from reference TRBV5-6 and TRBJ2-1, is DAGVTQSPTHLIKTRGQQVTLRCSPKSGHDTVSWYQQALGQGPQFIFQYYEEEERQRGNFPDRFSGHQFPNYSSELNVNALLLGDSALYLCASSLTPTSGTEQFFGPGTRLTVL.

This rearrangement joins TRBV4-2 to TRBJ1-1; unclear D gene. The V end lost 0 bases, the J end lost 1 base, and 9 bases lay between the germline ends. CDR3 length: 15 amino acids. Germline lookup yields CDR1 LGHNA and CDR2 YNFKEQ. CDR3 protein: CASSQEIGQNTEAFF. CDR3 DNA: TGTGCCAGCAGCCAAGAAATTGGGCAGAACACTGAAGCTTTCTTT.

The CDR3 sequence is CASEPGDVYEQYF. The CDR3 DNA reads as TGTGCCAGCGAGCCAGGGGATGTCTACGAGCAGTACTTC. The chain uses TRBV2 and TRBJ2-7, with D perhaps TRBD1 (6 bases). The CDR3 loop spans 13 amino acids. CDR1 is SNHLY and CDR2 is FYNNEI in the germline V gene. V was cut by 8 bases and J by 3 bases, with 14 bases left in between.

The rearrangement joins TRBV5-1 to TRBJ1-1; no firm D call. CDR3 size: 14 residues. CDR1 and CDR2 from the germline V gene are SGHRS and YFSETQ. The V end was cut by 7 bases, the J end by 8 bases, with 21 bases between. The CDR3 region has the DNA TGCGCCAGCGCTACTGGAGAGGGTAAAAACGAAGCTTTCTTT. As protein: CASATGEGKNEAFF.

This clone was observed a handful of times. V and J are TRBV5-6 and TRBJ2-7; D not resolved. The V end was cut by 0 bases, the J end by 2 bases, with 9 bases between. The CDR3 length is 14 residues. Germline V gives CDR1 SGHDT, CDR2 YYEEEE. CDR3 sequence: CASSLGYSTYEQYF. The CDR3 region has the DNA TGTGCCAGCAGCTTGGGTTACTCAACCTACGAGCAGTACTTC. The variable domain in full, completed from reference TRBV5-6 and TRBJ2-7, reads DAGVTQSPTHLIKTRGQQVTLRCSPKSGHDTVSWYQQALGQGPQFIFQYYEEEERQRGNFPDRFSGHQFPNYSSELNVNALLLGDSALYLCASSLGYSTYEQYFGPGTRLTVT.

With regard to this clone: The sample carries other DNA sequences with the same CDR3. The V and J genes are TRBV19 and TRBJ1-5, with a possible D match to TRBD1 (5 bases). With 6 bases removed from V and 6 bases from J, the gap between germline ends came to 18 bases. Germline V gene lookup returns CDR1 LNHDA and CDR2 SQIVND (reference sequence). This CDR3 has 15 residues. CDR3 DNA sequence: TGTGCCAGTAGGATGACGGGGGGGAGATTTCAGCCCCAGCATTTT. It codes for CASRMTGGRFQPQHF.